The next 20 T cell receptor beta chains were all read from a single sample in a study of vaccination and CD4 T cells after COVID-19 (dated by TCRdb to the early 2020s). In light of the paper, this sample's treatment or condition label describes: roughly 11-day PBMC culture with coronavirus spike peptide pools or control peptides (ViraFEST assay). CD4+ T cells from unexposed donors were collected before the COVID-19 pandemic (2011-2018). Antigens for these TCRs are unknown. The method behind the library was PCR. Sequencing used an Illumina iSeq 100. TCR sequencing of DNA from cultured CD4+ T cells used the Oncomine TCR Beta short-read assay at the Johns Hopkins FTIC core. TCRdb passed the public sequencing reads through fastp at Q25 and MiXCR, retaining productive beta sequences. Records with the same CDR3 protein are collapsed into one entry carrying the most frequent genes and DNA. The table for this sample lists around 9,000 distinct CDR3 sequences; roughly a third of them were counted only once. 30% to 40% of the sample belongs to the ten largest clones.

The sequencing sample was made of CD4+ T cells from blood, cultured in vitro. These TCRs come from a human donor in good health.

This chain joins TRBV11-2 and TRBJ2-1; either TRBD1 or TRBD2 may fit D (5 bases each). The CDR3 sequence is 14 residues long. The germline gives CDR1 SGHAT, CDR2 FQNNGV. Trimming pared 1 base from V and 2 bases from J, leaving 6 bases between. The CDR3 DNA sequence: TGTGCCAGCAGCTTAGCGGGACCCTACAATGAGCAGTTCTTC. This codes for CASSLAGPYNEQFF.

The CDR3 bases are TGTGCCAGCAGCCCTACAGCGAACACTGAAGCTTTCTTT. Protein sequence: CASSPTANTEAFF. The rearrangement links TRBV12-3 or TRBV12-4 to TRBJ1-1; no clear D. CDR3 length equals 13 residues. Trimming left V 6 bases short and J 1 base short, with 9 bases between.

This clonotype is medium-sized in the sample. The chain is built from TRBV11-1 and TRBJ1-1, with D possibly matching TRBD1 (5 bases). Trimming shortened V by 5 bases and J by 5 bases, and 27 bases separated the two germline ends. This CDR3 region has 18 residues. The germline gives CDR1 SGHAT, CDR2 FQDESV (reference sequence). CDR3 residues: CASSRQTPGGSGRTEAFF. The CDR3 coding sequence is TGTGCCAGCAGCAGACAAACACCTGGGGGTTCTGGTAGAACTGAAGCTTTCTTT.

This chain links TRBV12-3 or TRBV12-4 with TRBJ1-2, with D possibly matching TRBD1 (6 bases). V lost 3 bases and J lost 7, with 9 bases in between. There are 12 residues in the CDR3. The CDR3 region has the DNA TGTGCCAGCAGTTTGGGGGGGCGTGGCTACACCTTC. It yields the protein CASSLGGRGYTF.

The table lists this clonotype with a few counts. V is TRBV20-1 and J is TRBJ1-2, with D possibly matching TRBD1 (6 bases). Trimming took off 4 bases at V and 7 bases at J, with 16 bases between the two ends. CDR3 length: 13 amino acids. CDR1 and CDR2 from the germline V gene are DFQATT and SNEGSKA (reference sequence). The CDR3, as DNA: TGCAGTGCTATGTCTACAGGGTCCGGTGGCTACACCTTC. This sequence encodes CSAMSTGSGGYTF.

This clonotype was recorded once. The chain uses TRBV27 and TRBJ2-7; 9 bases are shared with TRBD1. The V gene end was trimmed by 6 bases and the J gene end by 1 base; junction bases not matched to a gene: 16. CDR1 MNHEY and CDR2 SMNVEV come from the germline V gene (reference sequence). CDR3 size: 18 residues. CDR3 sequence: CASSPKGHRTGVSYEQYF. The DNA of the CDR3 is TGTGCCAGCAGCCCAAAAGGCCATCGGACAGGGGTGTCCTACGAGCAGTACTTC.

The rearrangement joins TRBV30 to TRBJ1-1; D remains unclear. V was cut by 0 bases and J by 1 base, with 6 bases left in between. Germline assignment: CDR1 GTSNPN and CDR2 SVGIG (reference sequence). CDR3 length: 13 amino acids. DNA of the CDR3: TGTGCCTGGAGTGTTCAGTCGAACACTGAAGCTTTCTTT. This gives the protein CAWSVQSNTEAFF.

This clonotype was counted between two and nine times. This chain joins TRBV11-2 and TRBJ2-1, with 13 bases fitting TRBD2. Germline V gene sequence: CDR1 SGHAT, CDR2 FQNNGV. J gave up 7 bases and V 11 bases, and 5 bases lay outside the gene matches. CDR3 length equals 13 residues. In DNA, the CDR3 is TGTGCCGGCGGACTAGCGGGGGCGAATGAGCAGTTCTTC. Amino acid sequence: CAGGLAGANEQFF.

This clonotype was detected a few times. The chain has TRBV12-3 or TRBV12-4 and TRBJ1-1; the D is unclear. CDR3 length: 11 amino acids. V was pared by 6 bases and J by 4 bases, with 6 bases between. In DNA form, the CDR3 reads TGTGCCAGCAGGGAGGGCACTGAAGCTTTCTTT. This sequence encodes CASREGTEAFF.

The sample holds a few counts of this clonotype. The rearrangement uses TRBV27 and TRBJ1-1; D is perhaps TRBD1 (5 bases). Deletions cut 3 bases from V and 7 bases from J, with 24 bases between. Germline assignment: CDR1 MNHEY and CDR2 SMNVEV (reference sequence). The CDR3 is 17 residues long. This CDR3 reads CASSFKVGVSVAVEAFF. The CDR3 region has the DNA TGTGCCAGCAGTTTTAAAGTAGGGGTGTCTGTCGCAGTTGAAGCTTTCTTT.

This clonotype has just a few counts. The CDR3 nucleotides are TGCGCCAGCAGCTTGGTCGTTCCGGACACTGAAGCTTTCTTT. Translating gives CASSLVVPDTEAFF. V gene TRBV5-1 combines with J gene TRBJ1-1; D is ambiguous. The CDR3 is made up of 14 amino acids. Germline V gives CDR1 SGHRS, CDR2 YFSETQ. Trimming took off 0 bases at V and 3 bases at J, with 9 bases between the two ends.

This clonotype was observed a handful of times. The genes are TRBV24-1 and TRBJ1-2; the match to TRBD1 covers 9 bases. From germline, CDR1 is KGHDR and CDR2 SFDVKD. V trimming: 4 bases; J trimming: 6 bases; junction bases outside the gene matches: 2. This CDR3 spans 13 amino acids. This CDR3 reads CATSEGTGHGYTF. The DNA of the CDR3 is TGTGCCACCAGTGAAGGGACAGGGCATGGCTACACCTTC.

This clonotype was found a few times. The CDR3 here is CSARGLQNTEAFF. CDR3 nucleotide sequence: TGCAGTGCTAGAGGACTCCAGAACACTGAAGCTTTCTTT. The chain carries TRBV20-1 and TRBJ1-1; no clear D gene. This CDR3 contains 13 residues. V was clipped by 1 base and J by 1 base, with 7 bases between them. Germline lookup yields CDR1 DFQATT and CDR2 SNEGSKA (reference sequence).

This sequence joins TRBV6-4 and TRBJ2-3; 8 nucleotides line up with TRBD2. The ends lost 0 bases at V and 1 base at J; junction bases unmatched: 0. The CDR3 has 15 residues. The germline V gene has CDR1 MRHNA and CDR2 SNTAGT. CDR3 nucleotides: TGTGCCAGCAGTGACTCGCGGGGGGGCACAGATACGCAGTATTTT. This gives the protein CASSDSRGGTDTQYF.

The chain employs TRBV7-9 and TRBJ2-1; 8 nucleotides align to TRBD2. The CDR3 contains 15 residues. V lost 3 bases, J lost 3 bases, and 4 bases stayed unmatched. The germline V gene encodes CDR1 SEHNR and CDR2 FQNEAQ (reference sequence). The CDR3 DNA reads TGTGCCAGCAGCTTGGGCGGGGGGCTCTACAATGAGCAGTTCTTC. Protein: CASSLGGGLYNEQFF.

The rearrangement links TRBV11-1 to TRBJ2-1; 7 positions match TRBD1. The length of the CDR3 is 15 residues. Germline CDR1 is SGHAT and CDR2 is FQDESV (reference sequence). Unmatched junction bases numbered 0, after V lost 1 base and J lost 0 bases. The DNA for the CDR3 is TGTGCCAGCAGCTTAGGACAGGGCTCCTACAATGAGCAGTTCTTC. It is translated as CASSLGQGSYNEQFF.

This clonotype showed up just a few times. This chain links TRBV20-1 with TRBJ2-1; D not certain. CDR3 length: 13 amino acids. Trimming removed 2 bases from V and 9 bases from J, with 14 bases in between. Per germline, CDR1 DFQATT and CDR2 SNEGSKA (reference sequence). CDR3 in amino acids: CSARPTEFIEQFF. The CDR3 DNA sequence: TGCAGTGCTAGACCGACGGAGTTTATTGAGCAGTTCTTC.

The chain uses TRBV15 and TRBJ2-7; D is possibly TRBD1 (6 bases). V was trimmed by 5 bases and J by 4 bases, leaving 15 bases between them. The CDR3 contains 14 residues. Germline CDR1 is LNHNV and CDR2 is YYDKDF (reference sequence). The chain's CDR3 is CATSPRQEIYEQYF. The CDR3 bases are TGTGCCACCAGCCCCCGACAGGAAATTTACGAGCAGTACTTC. Combining the CDR3 with reference TRBV15 and TRBJ2-7 gives the whole variable domain DAMVIQNPRYQVTQFGKPVTLSCSQTLNHNVMYWYQQKSSQAPKLLFHYYDKDFNNEADTPDNFQSRRPNTSFCFLDIRSPGLGDTAMYLCATSPRQEIYEQYFGPGTRLTVT.

V is TRBV6-5 and J is TRBJ1-2; 9 bases are shared with TRBD1. V shed 0 bases, J shed 7 bases, and the junction held 6 bases outside the gene matches. The CDR3 is 15 amino acids. The germline V gene encodes CDR1 MNHEY and CDR2 SVGAGI. The DNA of the CDR3 is TGTGCCAGCAGTTACTCTGGACAGGGGATCTCTGGCTACACCTTC. It yields the protein CASSYSGQGISGYTF.

V usage is TRBV12-5 and J usage is TRBJ2-7; 8 bases map to TRBD1. CDR1 and CDR2 (germline): LGHNT, FRNRAP. After removal of 6 bases from V and 0 bases from J, the junction contained 7 bases not matched to a gene. This CDR3 has 15 amino acids. CDR3 region: CASGIGQGDSYEQYF. In DNA, the CDR3 is TGTGCTAGTGGCATCGGACAGGGCGACTCCTACGAGCAGTACTTC. Variable domain in full (rest from reference TRBV12-5 and TRBJ2-7): DARVTQTPRHKVTEMGQEVTMRCQPILGHNTVFWYRQTMMQGLELLAYFRNRAPLDDSGMPKDRFSAEMPDATLATLKIQPSEPRDSAVYFCASGIGQGDSYEQYFGPGTRLTVT.